The clone carrying this TCR beta chain was counted ten times or more. Amplified regions were TCR beta CDR3 sequences from RNA transcripts. TCR CDR3 regions were first amplified by RT-PCR with HTBI primers. TCRdb recomputed calls from the multiplex PCR reads with MiXCR, one row per CDR3 protein. The table lists roughly 580,000 distinct CDR3 sequences, around 13% of them singletons, with about 5.8% in the top ten. These data originate in a study of T cells in Graves' hyperthyroidism and ophthalmopathy. Turning to the study itself: Blood was drawn when the patient was first diagnosed and still untreated.

The CDR3 length is 16 residues. Trimming removed 0 bases from V and 0 bases from J, with 8 bases in between. CDR1 and CDR2 from the germline V gene are LNHNV and YYDKDF (reference sequence). With a duration under 2 months, the hyperthyroidism was newly diagnosed in patients aged 18 to 65. Diagnosis rested on symptoms, serum thyroxine and TRAb, thyroid ultrasound, and orbital computed tomography. An approximately 9.4 ml volume of fresh peripheral blood provided the PBMCs. The specimen was blood. The genes are TRBV15 and TRBJ1-4, with D possibly being TRBD1 (5 bases). This TCR derives from a woman aged 30 to 39 with Graves' hyperthyroidism that later progressed to Graves' ophthalmopathy. CDR3 sequence reads: CATSRDVTATNEKLFF. CDR3 bases: TGTGCCACCAGCAGAGATGTGACAGCAACTAATGAAAAACTGTTTTTT.